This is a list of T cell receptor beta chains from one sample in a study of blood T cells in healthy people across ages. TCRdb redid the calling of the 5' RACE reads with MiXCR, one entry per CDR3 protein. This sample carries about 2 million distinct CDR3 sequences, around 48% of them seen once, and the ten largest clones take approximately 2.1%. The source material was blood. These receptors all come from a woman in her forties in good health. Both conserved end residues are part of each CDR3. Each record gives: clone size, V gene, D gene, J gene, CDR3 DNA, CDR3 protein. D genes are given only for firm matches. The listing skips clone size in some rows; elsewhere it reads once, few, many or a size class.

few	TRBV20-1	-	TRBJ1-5	TGCAGTGCACGATCGGGGAATCAGCCCCAGCATTTT	CSARSGNQPQHF
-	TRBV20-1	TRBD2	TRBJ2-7	TGCAGTGCTCAGGTAGCGGGGGGAACCAATGAGCAGTACTTC	CSAQVAGGTNEQYF
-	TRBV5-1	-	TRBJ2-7	TGCGCCAGCAGCCCTCGCCAGGGCGATACCTACGAGCAGTACTTC	CASSPRQGDTYEQYF
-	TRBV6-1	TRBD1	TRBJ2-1	TGTGCCAGCAGTGAAACCCCGGGACAGGGGGTTAATGAGCAGTTCTTC	CASSETPGQGVNEQFF
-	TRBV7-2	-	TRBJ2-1	TGTGCCAGCAGCTTAAATAACGTTGGCAGAAATGAGCAGTTCTTC	CASSLNNVGRNEQFF
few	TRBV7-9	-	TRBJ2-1	TGTGCCAGCAGCTCCGCGGGCGGAGTATCCTACAATGAGCAGTTCTTC	CASSSAGGVSYNEQFF
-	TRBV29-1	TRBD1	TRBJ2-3	TGCAGCGTTGATGGGACAGGGTTAACAGATACGCAGTATTTT	CSVDGTGLTDTQYF
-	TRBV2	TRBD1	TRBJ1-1	TGTGCCAGCTGTACCGTAGGGACAGGGAACACTGAAGCTTTCTTT	CASCTVGTGNTEAFF
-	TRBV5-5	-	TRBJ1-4	TGTGCCAGCAGCTTAGGGCACAGGGAAGAAAAACTGTTTTTT	CASSLGHREEKLFF
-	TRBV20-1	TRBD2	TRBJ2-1	TGCAGTGCTAGAGCTAGCGGGGGGGCCTTCTACAATGAGCAGTTCTTC	CSARASGGAFYNEQFF
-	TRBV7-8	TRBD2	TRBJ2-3	TGTGCCAGCAGCTTAGATTCCCGGGGGGCAGATACGCAGTATTTT	CASSLDSRGADTQYF
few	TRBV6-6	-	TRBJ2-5	TGTGCCAGCAACCCTAACGAGGGTGGGGAGACCCAGTACTTC	CASNPNEGGETQYF
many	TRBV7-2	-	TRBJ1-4	TGTGCCAGCAGCTTTGGGGGTAATGAAAAACTGTTTTTT	CASSFGGNEKLFF
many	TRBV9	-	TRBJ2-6	TGTGCCAGCAGCGTACCCAGGGCTGGGGCCAACGTCCTGACTTTC	CASSVPRAGANVLTF
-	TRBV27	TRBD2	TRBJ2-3	TGTGCCAGCAACACCTATAGCGGGGGGAGCACAGATACGCAGTATTTT	CASNTYSGGSTDTQYF
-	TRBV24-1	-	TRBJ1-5	TGTGCCACCAGTGATGCCGGACAGAGCAATCAGCCCCAGCATTTT	CATSDAGQSNQPQHF
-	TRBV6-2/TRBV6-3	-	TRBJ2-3	TGTGCCAGCAGAGCTGCCAAGGGTTTCGCAGATACGCAGTATTTT	CASRAAKGFADTQYF
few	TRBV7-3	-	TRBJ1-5	TGTGCCAGCAGCCAGGACGGATATCAGCCCCAGCATTTT	CASSQDGYQPQHF
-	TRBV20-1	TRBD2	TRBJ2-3	TGCAGTGCTACTAGCGGGGGGGCCAGAGATACGCAGTATTTT	CSATSGGARDTQYF
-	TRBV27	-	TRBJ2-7	TGTGTCAGCAGTTCGACAGGACTATCCTACGAGCAGTACTTC	CVSSSTGLSYEQYF
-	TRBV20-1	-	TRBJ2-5	TGCAGTGCTAGCCCCGGCCGCCAGGGGACCCAGTACTTC	CSASPGRQGTQYF
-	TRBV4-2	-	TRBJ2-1	TGTGCCAGCAGCTCCACCAGGGGCTACAATGAGCAGTTCTTC	CASSSTRGYNEQFF
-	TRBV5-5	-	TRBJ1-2	TGTGCCAGCAGCCTAGGGACCCCAGGGTATAACTATGGCTACACCTTC	CASSLGTPGYNYGYTF
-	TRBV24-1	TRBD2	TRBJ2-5	TGTGCCACCAGTGATTTGTTGGTAGCGGGGGGAAATGAGCAGTACTTC	CATSDLLVAGGNEQYF
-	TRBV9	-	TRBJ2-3	TGTGCCAGCAGCGTCCTCGGGGGCCCCACAGATACGCAGTATTTT	CASSVLGGPTDTQYF
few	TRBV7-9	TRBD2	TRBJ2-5	TGTGCCAGCAGCCCACCGGGACTAGCTTATGAGACCCAGTACTTC	CASSPPGLAYETQYF
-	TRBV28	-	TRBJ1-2	TGTGCCAGCTGGTCTACAGGGATCTATGGCTACACCTTC	CASWSTGIYGYTF
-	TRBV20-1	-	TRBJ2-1	TGCAGTGCTAGAGACCCAACTAGAGCCGGCTACAATGAGCAGTTCTTC	CSARDPTRAGYNEQFF
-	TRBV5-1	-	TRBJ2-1	TGCGCCAGCAGCCCCGAGACAGGGAGGAATGAGCAGTTCTTC	CASSPETGRNEQFF
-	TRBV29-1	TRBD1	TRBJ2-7	TGCAGCGGGCGGACAGGGGGCAGCTCCTACAATGAGCAGTACTTC	CSGRTGGSSYNEQYF
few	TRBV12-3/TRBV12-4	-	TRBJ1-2	TGTGCCAGCAGCCTTAGCCCAGGGGACCCAAACTATGGCTACACCTTC	CASSLSPGDPNYGYTF
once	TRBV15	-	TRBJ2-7	TGTGCCACCAGCAGACGGGACACCTACGAGCAGTACTTC	CATSRRDTYEQYF
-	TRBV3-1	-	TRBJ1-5	TGTGCCAGCAGCGTAAGCATTAGCAATCAGCCCCAGCATTTT	CASSVSISNQPQHF
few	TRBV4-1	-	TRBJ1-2	TGCGCCAGCAGCCAAATTGGTGAGGAGGATGGCTACACCTTC	CASSQIGEEDGYTF
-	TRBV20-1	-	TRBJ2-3	TGCAGTGCTCGGAACTCCGGGGGTGGGGCAGATGCGCAGTATTTT	CSARNSGGGADAQYF
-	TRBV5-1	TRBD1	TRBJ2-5	TGCGCCAGCAGTTCGGGACAGGGGGTGTCGGAGCAGTACTTC	CASSSGQGVSEQYF
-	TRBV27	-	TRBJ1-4	TGTGCCAGCAGTACATGGACATCTGGTAATGAAAAACTGTTTTTT	CASSTWTSGNEKLFF
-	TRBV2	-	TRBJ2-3	TGTGCCAGCCTGGGACTCGACACAGATACGCAGTATTTT	CASLGLDTDTQYF
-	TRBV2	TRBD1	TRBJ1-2	TGTGCCAGCAGCGTACTACAGGGGGGCTACACCTTC	CASSVLQGGYTF
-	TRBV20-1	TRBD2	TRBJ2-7	TGCAGTGCTAGAGATCTGGGAGGGAGTGGATACGAGCAGTACTTC	CSARDLGGSGYEQYF
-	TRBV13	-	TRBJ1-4	TGTGCCAGCAAAGCCGGAACTAATGAAAAACTGTTTTTT	CASKAGTNEKLFF
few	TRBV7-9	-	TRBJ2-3	TGTGCCAGCAGCCTGGTGACGGGGGATACGCAGTATTTT	CASSLVTGDTQYF
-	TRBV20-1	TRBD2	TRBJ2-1	TGCAGTGCTACGACTAGCGGATACAATGAGCAGTTCTTC	CSATTSGYNEQFF
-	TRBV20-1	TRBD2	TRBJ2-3	TGCAGTGCTAGAGAGGGCATGGCGGGGGGACGCACAGATACGCAGTATTTT	CSAREGMAGGRTDTQYF
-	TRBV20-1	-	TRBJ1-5	TGCAGTGCTCAGACCCCCCCCGGGCCCCAGCATTTT	CSAQTPPGPQHF
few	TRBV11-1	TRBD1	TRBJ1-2	TGTGCCAGCAGCTTAGCCGGGACAGAGAATCAAGGCTACACCTTC	CASSLAGTENQGYTF
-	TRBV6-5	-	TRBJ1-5	TGTGCCAGCAGTTACGGCCAGGGCAGCAATCAGCCCCAGCATTTT	CASSYGQGSNQPQHF
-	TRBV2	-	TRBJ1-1	TGTGCCAGCCCTAGGTCCCAATGGGCTTTCTTT	CASPRSQWAFF
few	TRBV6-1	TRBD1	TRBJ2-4	TGTGCCAGCAGTTCCCGACAGGGGGGAAACATTCAGTACTTC	CASSSRQGGNIQYF